The rows below give T cell receptor beta chains drawn from one sample of a study of blood T cell repertoires in COVID-19. The repertoire was sequenced with immunoSEQ multiplex PCR; TCRdb's copy has only in-frame clones and lacks some. Here the sample spans about 270,000 clones, about 83% being singletons. Sequencing input: peripheral blood. The receptors here all came from a woman aged 45-65 years who had recovered from COVID-19. Each CDR3 is given with its conserved first and last residue. D genes are given only for firm matches. Some rows have no size entry. The others give once, few or many, or a class for an expanded clone.

j_gene,abundance,d_gene,v_gene,CDR3aa,CDR3nt
TRBJ2-7,.,TRBD1,TRBV18,CASSPGTGDQQYF,TGTGCCAGCTCACCTGGGACAGGGGATCAGCAGTACTTC
TRBJ2-2,few,.,TRBV24-1,CATSDSKGVTPRQNTGELFF,TGTGCCACCAGTGACTCAAAGGGGGTGACGCCCAGACAGAACACCGGGGAGCTGTTTTTT
TRBJ2-1,.,TRBD2,TRBV2,CASSRLAGLDNEQFF,TGTGCCAGCAGTCGACTAGCGGGGCTCGACAATGAGCAGTTCTTC
TRBJ2-7,few,TRBD1,TRBV6-6,CASRDTGASYEQYF,TGTGCCAGCAGGGATACAGGGGCTTCCTACGAGCAGTACTTC
TRBJ2-3,once,TRBD2,TRBV7-8,CASSRTSGDTQYF,TGTGCCAGCAGCCGGACTAGCGGGGATACGCAGTATTTT
TRBJ2-5,medium-sized,.,TRBV13,CASSSWDNQETQYF,TGTGCCAGCAGCTCGTGGGACAATCAAGAGACCCAGTACTTC
TRBJ2-7,few,TRBD2,TRBV3-1/TRBV3-2,CASSVLAGGEQYF,TGTGCCAGCAGTGTACTAGCGGGAGGCGAGCAGTACTTC
TRBJ1-1,.,.,TRBV28,CASSLSENTEAFF,TGTGCCAGCAGTTTGTCAGAAAACACTGAAGCTTTCTTT
TRBJ1-2,.,.,TRBV5-1,CASSRDTGKGYTF,TGCGCCAGCAGCCGGGACACGGGGAAAGGCTACACCTTC
TRBJ2-5,.,TRBD2,TRBV7-9,CASSRAGTSGRATRETQYF,TGTGCCAGCAGCCGAGCCGGGACTAGCGGGAGGGCCACTAGAGAGACCCAGTACTTC
TRBJ1-6,few,TRBD1,TRBV6-1,CASSEDRGHSPLHF,TGTGCCAGCAGTGAGGACAGGGGACACTCGCCCCTCCACTTT
TRBJ2-7,.,.,TRBV2,CASSIRQGRVWEQYF,TGTGCCAGCAGTATTCGGCAGGGTCGGGTGTGGGAGCAGTACTTC
TRBJ1-1,few,TRBD1,TRBV7-8,CASSLLTGGTANTEAFF,TGTGCCAGCAGCTTACTCACGGGAGGGACAGCGAACACTGAAGCTTTCTTT
TRBJ2-3,few,.,TRBV7-2,CASSLDGLSDTQYF,TGTGCCAGCAGCTTAGACGGACTGTCGGATACGCAGTATTTT
TRBJ2-3,.,TRBD1,TRBV24-1,CATSPRTGQPSGDTQYF,TGTGCCACCAGTCCCAGGACAGGGCAACCGTCAGGAGATACGCAGTATTTT
TRBJ1-5,few,.,TRBV18,CASSAASNQPQHF,TGTGCCAGCTCCGCGGCCAGCAATCAGCCCCAGCATTTT
TRBJ2-2,once,TRBD2,TRBV28,CASSPLQTSGKTGELFF,TGTGCCAGCAGTCCCCTCCAGACTAGCGGAAAGACCGGGGAGCTGTTTTTT
TRBJ1-1,.,TRBD1,TRBV4-1,CASSQDRTRLRPPRAFF,TGCGCCAGCAGCCAGGACAGGACCCGTTTACGCCCTCCTCGGGCTTTCTTT
TRBJ1-4,.,.,TRBV5-8,CASSLGRVANEKLFF,TGTGCCAGCAGCTTGGGCAGGGTGGCTAATGAAAAACTGTTTTTT
TRBJ1-1,.,.,TRBV11-2,CASSFAGHTNTEAFF,TGTGCCAGCAGCTTCGCCGGACACACGAACACTGAAGCTTTCTTT
TRBJ1-2,.,TRBD1,TRBV28,CASSFYEQGNYGYTF,TGTGCCAGCAGTTTCTACGAACAGGGGAATTATGGCTACACCTTC
TRBJ2-7,.,TRBD2,TRBV27,CASSSLAGGFSYEQYF,TGTGCCAGCAGTTCCCTAGCGGGGGGGTTCTCCTACGAGCAGTACTTC
TRBJ1-5,few,.,TRBV27,CASSRGGDSNQPQHF,TGTGCCAGCAGCCGTGGGGGGGATAGCAATCAGCCCCAGCATTTT
TRBJ1-5,.,.,TRBV15,CATGPPGGHQPQHF,TGTGCCACCGGCCCTCCGGGGGGTCATCAGCCCCAGCATTTT
TRBJ2-7,.,.,TRBV6-5,CASSYSKGGSSYEQYF,TGTGCCAGCAGTTACTCGAAAGGTGGGAGCTCCTACGAGCAGTACTTC
TRBJ2-2,.,TRBD1,TRBV11-3,CASSPRTGGHGELFF,TGTGCCAGCAGCCCAAGGACAGGGGGCCACGGGGAGCTGTTTTTT
TRBJ2-3,.,TRBD2,TRBV2,CASSEALGTSGRRYTDTQYF,TGTGCCAGCAGTGAAGCCCTCGGGACTAGCGGGAGGCGCTACACAGATACGCAGTATTTT
TRBJ2-7,once,.,TRBV11-2,CASSEIVGGEQYF,TGTGCCAGCAGCGAAATAGTGGGGGGCGAGCAGTACTTC
TRBJ2-7,.,TRBD2,TRBV28,CASREGSLGLAGYYEQYF,TGTGCCAGCAGAGAGGGTTCTCTGGGACTAGCGGGGTACTACGAGCAGTACTTC
TRBJ2-7,.,.,TRBV20-1,CSAKGLREQYF,TGCAGTGCGAAGGGGCTCCGGGAGCAGTACTTC
TRBJ2-3,.,TRBD2,TRBV5-4,CASSLEWGLNTDTQYF,TGTGCCAGCAGCTTGGAGTGGGGACTAAACACAGATACGCAGTATTTT
TRBJ1-2,.,.,TRBV5-1,CASSLGNRDPYGYTF,TGCGCCAGCAGCTTGGGGAACAGAGATCCCTATGGCTACACCTTC
TRBJ2-5,.,.,TRBV9,CASSVAPTSRGETQYF,TGTGCCAGCAGCGTAGCCCCTACCAGCAGGGGTGAGACCCAGTACTTC
TRBJ2-4,.,TRBD2,TRBV9,CASSVGEGFGRSIQYF,TGTGCCAGCAGCGTAGGGGAGGGGTTTGGTAGGAGCATTCAGTACTTC
TRBJ2-6,.,.,TRBV19,CASSMGSSGANVLTF,TGTGCCAGTAGTATGGGGAGCTCTGGGGCCAACGTCCTGACTTTC
TRBJ2-1,.,TRBD2,TRBV7-2,CASSSSGGEQFF,TGTGCCAGCAGCTCCTCGGGGGGTGAGCAGTTCTTC
TRBJ2-1,.,.,TRBV7-9,CASSLGGGDNEQFF,TGTGCCAGCAGCTTAGGAGGGGGGGACAATGAGCAGTTCTTC
TRBJ1-2,.,TRBD1,TRBV6-5,CASSYGGTGARHGYTF,TGTGCCAGCAGTTACGGGGGGACAGGGGCCAGGCATGGCTACACCTTC
TRBJ1-5,.,.,TRBV28,CASSSIGEFNQPQHF,TGTGCCAGCAGTTCAATTGGGGAGTTCAATCAGCCCCAGCATTTT
TRBJ2-7,once,.,TRBV18,CASSPYPPGGSYEQYF,TGTGCCAGCTCACCATACCCCCCAGGGGGGTCCTACGAGCAGTACTTC
TRBJ1-2,.,.,TRBV14,CASSQGKGVNYGYTF,TGTGCCAGCAGCCAAGGGAAGGGGGTGAACTATGGCTACACCTTC
TRBJ1-2,.,TRBD1,TRBV5-1,CASSRTGEGYTF,TGCGCCAGCAGCCGGACAGGGGAAGGCTACACCTTC
TRBJ1-4,.,.,TRBV7-2,CASSLRGSTQLFF,TGTGCCAGCAGCTTGAGGGGGAGCACGCAACTGTTTTTT
TRBJ2-1,.,.,TRBV5-5,CASKNSQGPLQFF,TGTGCCAGCAAGAACTCTCAGGGGCCCCTGCAGTTCTTC
TRBJ1-1,.,.,TRBV5-4,CASSSPPTPVTEAFF,TGTGCCAGCAGCTCCCCGCCAACCCCAGTGACTGAAGCTTTCTTT
TRBJ1-6,few,.,TRBV23-1,CASSQHSNSPLHF,TGCGCCAGCAGTCAACACTCTAATTCACCCCTCCACTTT
TRBJ2-1,.,.,TRBV19,CASSIGSSEQFF,TGTGCCAGTAGTATAGGATCGAGTGAGCAGTTCTTC
TRBJ2-7,.,TRBD2,TRBV2,CASSEIRRGAYEQYF,TGTGCCAGCAGTGAAATAAGGCGGGGGGCCTATGAGCAGTACTTC
TRBJ2-7,.,TRBD2,TRBV7-3,CASTHGAGLVPYEQYF,TGTGCCAGCACTCACGGCGCGGGACTAGTCCCCTACGAGCAGTACTTC
TRBJ2-3,few,.,TRBV4-1,CASSPRGAGDTQYF,TGCGCCAGCAGCCCCCGGGGGGCGGGGGATACGCAGTATTTT
TRBJ2-5,once,.,TRBV6-1,CASSEGAGTSETQYF,TGTGCCAGCAGTGAAGGTGCAGGCACAAGTGAGACCCAGTACTTC
TRBJ1-4,few,.,TRBV19,CASSIWDSHNEKLFF,TGTGCCAGTAGTATCTGGGACTCTCATAATGAAAAACTGTTTTTT
TRBJ1-2,.,.,TRBV24-1,CATSDFTEGNGYTF,TGTGCCACCAGTGATTTTACGGAGGGGAATGGCTACACCTTC
TRBJ2-7,.,TRBD1,TRBV19,CASSRGPYEQYF,TGTGCCAGTAGCAGGGGGCCTTACGAGCAGTACTTC
TRBJ2-5,.,.,TRBV11-1,CASSFLPEVRETQYF,TGTGCCAGCAGTTTCCTCCCAGAGGTACGGGAGACCCAGTACTTC